The present T cell receptor beta chain was sequenced within a study of graft-versus-host responses after intestinal transplantation. Study conclusions and caveats: The marrow of recipients harbored GvH clones, and ileum or blood showed some of them first.

The CDR3 contains 14 residues. V was pared by 1 base and J by 1 base, with 7 bases between. Germline V gene lookup returns CDR1 SEHNR and CDR2 FQNEAQ (reference sequence). Repertoires were generated with immunoSEQ multiplex PCR, while TCRdb's copy carries only in-frame clones and drops some. The repertoire includes some 64,000 clones, roughly 90% of them detected once, and 1.7% sits in the top ten. As for this clone: Its cognate antigen is unknown.

The clonotype originates from a human donor who was the organ donor for an intestinal transplant. The genes are TRBV7-9 and TRBJ1-1, with D hard to call. Specimen: unstimulated CD8+ T cells sorted from spleen or lymph node cells, collected before transplant. The CDR3 protein is CASSLVVSNTEAFF. The CDR3 DNA sequence: TGTGCCAGCAGCTTAGTCGTTTCGAACACTGAAGCTTTCTTT.